These 26 T cell receptor beta chains were all obtained from the same sample, sequenced in a study of OX40 agonist ivuxolimab in advanced cancers. The data were produced by immunoSEQ multiplex PCR, yet TCRdb's version contains in-frame clones alone and is incomplete. The table has more than 50,000 clones, approximately 83% seen once; the top ten hold roughly 1.5%. Sequencing was performed on CD4+ or CD8+ T cells sorted from blood, taken in a trial of the OX40 agonist ivuxolimab. These TCRs come from an adult with an advanced solid tumor such as melanoma, head and neck, liver or kidney cancer.

The chain carries TRBV7-9 and TRBJ1-1; D call uncertain. The germline V and J ends were trimmed by 1 base and 4 bases, with 10 bases remaining between them. Germline V CDR1 and CDR2: SEHNR, FQNEAQ (reference sequence). The CDR3 spans 14 residues. The CDR3 region is CASSLGSLGTEAFF. The CDR3 bases are TGTGCCAGCAGCTTAGGATCTTTAGGCACTGAAGCTTTCTTT.

V is TRBV5-1 and J is TRBJ1-1, with D hard to call. The CDR3 loop spans 14 amino acids. V lost 1 base to trimming and J lost 0 bases, with 7 bases between them. Germline loops: CDR1 SGHRS, CDR2 YFSETQ. This CDR3 reads CASSLTAMNTEAFF. The CDR3 DNA is TGCGCCAGCAGCTTGACAGCGATGAACACTGAAGCTTTCTTT.

The chain joins TRBV10-2 to TRBJ1-2, with 7 bases fitting TRBD1. After removal of 6 bases from V and 6 bases from J, the junction contained 10 bases not matched to a gene. CDR3 length equals 14 residues. CDR1 and CDR2 from the germline V gene are WSHSY and SAAADI. The CDR3 loop is CASRDTGAGNGYTF. The CDR3 nucleotides read TGCGCCAGCAGGGACACAGGGGCGGGTAATGGCTACACCTTC.

This sequence joins TRBV10-3 and TRBJ2-5; a possible D gene is TRBD2 (6 bases). The CDR3 contains 12 residues. V lost 4 bases and J 10 bases, leaving 13 bases between the germline ends. Per the germline V gene, CDR1 is ENHRY and CDR2 is SYGVKD. CDR3 protein: CAISASGSDQYF. The CDR3 DNA reads TGTGCCATCAGTGCGAGCGGGTCGGACCAGTACTTC.

V and J are TRBV11-2 and TRBJ2-1; 13 bases line up with TRBD2. Germline CDR1 is SGHAT and CDR2 is FQNNGV. This CDR3 has 17 amino acids. V was pared by 5 bases and J by 0 bases, with 4 bases of the junction left unmatched. The CDR3 coding sequence is TGTGCCAGCAGCCTTCGACTAGCGGGAGGCTCCTACAATGAGCAGTTCTTC. This gives the protein CASSLRLAGGSYNEQFF.

This clone was observed a single time. The J gene is TRBJ2-7, the V gene TRBV5-4; possible D gene TRBD2, 5 bases. This CDR3 has 16 amino acids. Germline CDR1 SGHNT, CDR2 YYREEE (reference sequence). The V end was cut by 1 base, the J end by 0 bases, with 14 bases between. The CDR3 sequence: CASSLLGADPSYEQYF. CDR3 coding DNA: TGTGCCAGCAGCTTGCTGGGAGCGGATCCCTCCTACGAGCAGTACTTC.

The genes are TRBV5-1 and TRBJ2-1, with 16 bases that match TRBD2. The CDR3 loop spans 18 amino acids. Germline CDR1 reads SGHRS; CDR2 reads YFSETQ. V lost 4 bases to trimming and J lost 7 bases; unmatched junction nucleotides: 11. Here the CDR3 DNA reads TGCGCCAGCAGCATAGGGACTAGCGGGAGGGCCCTAAGGAATGAGCAGTTCTTC. Amino acid sequence: CASSIGTSGRALRNEQFF.

The V and J genes are TRBV6-5 and TRBJ2-3; D is undetermined. The CDR3 extends over 15 amino acids. The germline V gene encodes CDR1 MNHEY and CDR2 SVGAGI. Trimming stripped 0 bases from V and 1 base from J, with 8 bases between. The CDR3 sequence: CASSYSGYGTDTQYF. In nucleotides, the CDR3 is TGTGCCAGCAGTTACTCGGGGTACGGCACAGATACGCAGTATTTT.

This clone is judged medium-sized. The V gene is TRBV5-6, the J gene TRBJ2-3, with D perhaps TRBD2 (6 bases). The CDR3 is made up of 17 amino acids. Between the trimmed V and J ends, which lost 6 bases and 0 bases, there was a span of 20 bases. Germline CDR1 reads SGHDT; CDR2 reads YYEEEE. The CDR3 DNA is TGTGCCAGCACCTCTATGTGGGGGGATCCTAGCACAGATACGCAGTATTTT. It encodes CASTSMWGDPSTDTQYF.

In the case of this clone: At one end the junction does not follow the germline gene, possibly because of a read error. This chain joins TRBV2 and TRBJ2-7, with D hard to call. The germline V gene encodes CDR1 SNHLY and CDR2 FYNNEI. This CDR3 is built from 13 residues. DNA for the CDR3: TGTGCCAGCAGTGGAGACGGATCCTCCCCAGTACACTTC. Translating gives CASSGDGSSPVHF.

V usage is TRBV18 and J usage is TRBJ2-7; no clear D gene. V was shortened by 3 bases and J by 3 bases, with 6 bases between the two germline ends. There are 12 residues in the CDR3. Germline values: CDR1 KGHSH, CDR2 LQKENI. CDR3 in amino acids: CASSPGSYEQYF. CDR3 bases: TGTGCCAGCTCACCTGGCAGCTACGAGCAGTACTTC.

The rearrangement links TRBV18 to TRBJ1-1; no reliable D call. CDR3 length equals 15 residues. The ends were cut back, 0 bases at V and 1 base at J, with 9 bases in the middle. Germline CDR1 KGHSH, CDR2 LQKENI. The CDR3 DNA follows: TGTGCCAGCTCACCACCGGACGGTAAGAACACTGAAGCTTTCTTT. This sequence encodes CASSPPDGKNTEAFF. Full variable domain (outside the CDR3, taken from reference TRBV18 and TRBJ1-1): NAGVMQNPRHLVRRRGQEARLRCSPMKGHSHVYWYRQLPEEGLKFMVYLQKENIIDESGMPKERFSAEFPKEGPSILRIQQVVRGDSAAYFCASSPPDGKNTEAFFGQGTRLTVV.

This clone was counted once. Compared with germline, one end of the junction differs, possibly owing to a read error. Here the CDR3 reads CASRPGTGGVHGHTF. In DNA form, the CDR3 reads TGTGCCAGCCGACCCGGGACAGGGGGCGTCCATGGCCACACCTTC. The V call is TRBV18, the J call TRBJ1-2; 12 bases match TRBD1. Germline assignment: CDR1 KGHSH and CDR2 LQKENI. The CDR3 contains 15 residues.

This clone was observed once. The germline gene is not matched at one end of the junction; a read error may be the cause. This sample also contains other DNA sequences that code for the same CDR3. The rearrangement joins TRBV29-1 to TRBJ1-2; no reliable D call. Germline assignment: CDR1 SQVTM and CDR2 ANQGSEA. This CDR3 is built from 12 residues. CDR3 sequence: CSVLAANYGYTF. In DNA, the CDR3 is TGCAGCGTTCTAGCAGCAAACTATGGCTATACCTTC.

The gene calls are TRBV4-1 and TRBJ2-4; TRBD1 aligns across 11 bases. The V and J ends lost 0 bases and 6 bases, in that order; junction bases with no gene match: 1. In germline, CDR1 is MGHRA, CDR2 YSYEKL. CDR3 length: 15 amino acids. CDR3 protein: CASSQDGQGANIQYF. In DNA, the CDR3 is TGCGCCAGCAGCCAAGATGGACAGGGGGCAAACATTCAGTACTTC.

V usage is TRBV19 and J usage is TRBJ1-4; D perhaps matches TRBD1 (5 bases). The CDR3 runs 15 residues. The V gene's germline CDR1 is LNHDA and CDR2 SQIVND (reference sequence). Trimming took off 3 bases at V and 0 bases at J, with 8 bases between the two ends. The CDR3, as DNA: TGTGCCAGTAGTATGAGGACACCAACTAATGAAAAACTGTTTTTT. Translation gives CASSMRTPTNEKLFF. The full variable domain, completed using reference TRBV19 and TRBJ1-4, is DGGITQSPKYLFRKEGQNVTLSCEQNLNHDAMYWYRQDPGQGLRLIYYSQIVNDFQKGDIAEGYSVSREKKESFPLTVTSAQKNPTAFYLCASSMRTPTNEKLFFGSGTQLSVL.

Written as DNA, the CDR3 is TGTGCCAGCAGCGTAGGGACAGGGACCGGGGAGCTGTTTTTT. Amino acids: CASSVGTGTGELFF. The chain couples TRBV9 to TRBJ2-2, with 8 positions matching TRBD1. The CDR3 covers 14 residues. Germline trimming cut 0 bases from V and 5 bases from J; bases unmatched to any gene: 0. Germline assignment: CDR1 SGDLS and CDR2 YYNGEE.

The chain has TRBV6-5 and TRBJ2-2; 7 bases map to TRBD1. Germline values: CDR1 MNHEY, CDR2 SVGAGI. With 6 bases clipped from V and 2 bases from J, the junction kept 6 bases outside the gene matches. CDR3 length: 15 amino acids. Here the CDR3 reads CASSSGTANTGELFF. The CDR3 bases are TGTGCCAGCAGCTCCGGGACAGCTAACACCGGGGAGCTGTTTTTT.

The chain employs TRBV27 and TRBJ2-7, with D unclear. There are 14 residues in the CDR3. Between the trimmed V and J ends, which lost 5 bases and 6 bases, there was a span of 17 bases. Germline V lookup: CDR1 MNHEY, CDR2 SMNVEV (reference sequence). The CDR3 nucleotides read TGTGCCAGCAGTCCACAGTTGGAGAGTCGCGAGCAGTACTTC. Amino acids: CASSPQLESREQYF.

The rearrangement uses TRBV10-2 and TRBJ2-2, with 14 bases that match TRBD2. Germline V lookup: CDR1 WSHSY, CDR2 SAAADI. The V segment lost 9 bases and the J segment 1 base; nucleotides outside the gene matches: 4. The CDR3 is 16 amino acids. CDR3 region: CASRGLAGGNTGELFF. The DNA of the CDR3 is TGCGCCAGTAGAGGACTAGCGGGAGGGAACACCGGGGAGCTGTTTTTT.

This clone was observed a few times. The chain couples TRBV19 to TRBJ2-1, with D perhaps TRBD1 or TRBD2 (5 bases each). The CDR3 is 17 residues long. Germline-derived CDR1 and CDR2 are LNHDA and SQIVND (reference sequence). V was trimmed by 7 bases and J by 6 bases, leaving 25 bases between them. The CDR3 DNA follows: TGTGCCAGTACTACTAGAGGGGCACCTATGTCCCGCAATGAGCAGTTCTTC. Its translation is CASTTRGAPMSRNEQFF.

The gene calls are TRBV4-1 and TRBJ2-7; tentative D call: TRBD2 (7 bases). This CDR3 region has 16 residues. The V gene lost 4 bases and the J gene lost 3 bases, with 19 bases spanning the gap. In germline, CDR1 is MGHRA, CDR2 YSYEKL. The CDR3 region has the DNA TGCGCCAGCAGCCTACGGGGGGCCGACGCCAGCTACGAGCAGTACTTC. Translating gives CASSLRGADASYEQYF.

The V call is TRBV11-3, the J call TRBJ2-3, with D perhaps matching TRBD1 (6 bases). The CDR3 length is 14 residues. V was cut by 2 bases and J by 7 bases, with 13 bases left in between. From germline, CDR1 is SGHNT and CDR2 YENEEA. The CDR3 protein is CASSLIRGRNTQYF. The CDR3 DNA is TGTGCCAGCAGCTTAATCAGGGGCAGAAATACGCAGTATTTT. Supplemented by reference TRBV11-3 and TRBJ2-3, the full variable domain reads EAGVVQSPRYKIIEKKQPVAFWCNPISGHNTLYWYLQNLGQGPELLIRYENEEAVDDSQLPKDRFSAERLKGVDSTLKIQPAELGDSAVYLCASSLIRGRNTQYFGPGTRLTVL.

The rearrangement joins TRBV4-3 to TRBJ2-1; D uncertain. The CDR3 contains 16 residues. Trimming took 1 base from V and 0 from J, leaving 10 bases between them. Germline CDR1 reads LGHNA; CDR2 reads YSLEER. The CDR3 is CASSQVHMSSYNEQFF. The CDR3 DNA follows: TGCGCCAGCAGCCAAGTCCACATGAGCTCCTACAATGAGCAGTTCTTC.

The gene calls are TRBV29-1 and TRBJ1-5, with 8 bases identical to TRBD1. The CDR3 covers 14 residues. Germline V gene data show CDR1 as SQVTM and CDR2 as ANQGSEA. V dropped 5 bases and J dropped 2; count of bases not matched to a gene: 5. CDR3 nucleotides: TGCAGCGTTCAAGGACAGGGAGGCAATCAGCCCCAGCATTTT. Protein product: CSVQGQGGNQPQHF.

This clone came up once. The rearrangement joins TRBV29-1 to TRBJ2-3; D call uncertain. CDR3 size: 12 residues. Germline V gene lookup returns CDR1 SQVTM and CDR2 ANQGSEA. Trimming took 0 bases from V and 4 from J, leaving 5 bases between them. CDR3 sequence (DNA): TGCAGCGTTGAAGAGACCCCAGATACGCAGTATTTT. The encoded protein is CSVEETPDTQYF.